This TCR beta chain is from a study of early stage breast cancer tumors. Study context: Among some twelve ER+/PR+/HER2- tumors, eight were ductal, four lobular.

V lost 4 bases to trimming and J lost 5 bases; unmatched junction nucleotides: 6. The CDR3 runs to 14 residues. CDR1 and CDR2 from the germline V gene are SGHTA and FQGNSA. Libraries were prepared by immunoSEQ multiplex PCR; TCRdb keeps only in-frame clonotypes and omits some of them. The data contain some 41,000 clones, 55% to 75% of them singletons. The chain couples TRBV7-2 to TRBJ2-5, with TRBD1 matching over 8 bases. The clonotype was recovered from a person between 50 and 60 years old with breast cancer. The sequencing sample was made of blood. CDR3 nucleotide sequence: TGTGCCAGCAGCTCGAGGACAGGGTTGGAGACCCAGTACTTC. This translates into CASSSRTGLETQYF.